This T cell receptor beta chain was identified during a study of blood T cells in healthy people across ages. Study details: About one barcoded beta molecule per two T cells was captured by template switching. Study observations and caveats: With naive T cell percentage, TCR beta diversity showed a strong correlation. Age brought a roughly linear fall in TCR beta diversity measured per million T cells.

This clonotype occurred many times. The antigen is unknown. Between the trimmed V and J ends, which lost 7 bases and 6 bases, there was a span of 12 bases. The CDR3 is 12 amino acids. Extraction of total RNA produced a minimum of 5 micrograms from each sample. Primers used in a second PCR of roughly 6 to 12 cycles were a sample-barcoded 5' primer and a J-beta primer mix. One entry per CDR3 protein, called by TCRdb with MiXCR from the 5' RACE reads. The table records some 790,000 distinct CDR3 sequences, about 28% of them present only once. Sequenced input: blood. The rearrangement links TRBV12-3 or TRBV12-4 to TRBJ1-1; D perhaps matches TRBD1 (5 bases). The source is a woman aged 80 or over in good health. This CDR3 reads CASTPSGPEAFF. For the CDR3, the DNA is TGTGCCAGCACCCCCTCGGGGCCTGAAGCTTTCTTT.